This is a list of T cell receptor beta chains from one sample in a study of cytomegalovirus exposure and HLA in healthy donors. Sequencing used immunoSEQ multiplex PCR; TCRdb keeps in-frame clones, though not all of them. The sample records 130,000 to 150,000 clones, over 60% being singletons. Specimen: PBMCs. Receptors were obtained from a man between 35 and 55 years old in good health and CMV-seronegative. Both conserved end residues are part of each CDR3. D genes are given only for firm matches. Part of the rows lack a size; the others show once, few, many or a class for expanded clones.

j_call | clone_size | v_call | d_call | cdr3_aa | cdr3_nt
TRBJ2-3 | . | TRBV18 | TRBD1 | CASSPWTGGNTDTQYF | TGTGCCAGCTCACCGTGGACAGGGGGAAACACAGATACGCAGTATTTT
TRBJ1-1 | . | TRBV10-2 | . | CASSEWRDTEAFF | TGCGCCAGCAGTGAGTGGAGGGACACTGAAGCTTTCTTT
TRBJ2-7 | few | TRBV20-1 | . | CSASNSYEQYF | TGCAGTGCTAGTAATTCCTACGAGCAGTACTTC
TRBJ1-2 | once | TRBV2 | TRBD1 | CASRRPGTGGCGYTF | TGTGCCAGCAGGAGGCCCGGGACAGGGGGCTGTGGCTACACCTTC
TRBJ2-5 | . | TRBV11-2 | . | CASSFGREETQYF | TGTGCCAGCAGCTTTGGCAGGGAAGAGACCCAGTACTTC
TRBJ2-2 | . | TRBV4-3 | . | CASSQRDTETGELFF | TGCGCCAGCAGCCAACGGGACACTGAGACCGGGGAGCTGTTTTTT
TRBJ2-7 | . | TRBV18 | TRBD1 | CASSPTTQGVYEQYF | TGTGCCAGCTCACCGACGACCCAGGGGGTCTACGAGCAGTACTTC
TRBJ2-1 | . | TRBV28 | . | CASILDREVSEQFF | TGTGCCAGCATCTTAGACCGGGAAGTGAGTGAGCAGTTCTTC
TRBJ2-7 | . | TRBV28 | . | CASTSAGLTYEQYF | TGTGCCAGCACCTCGGCGGGACTCACCTACGAGCAGTACTTC
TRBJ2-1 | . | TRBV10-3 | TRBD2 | CAIRGTSGGRGEQFF | TGTGCCATCCGGGGGACTAGCGGGGGGCGGGGTGAGCAGTTCTTC
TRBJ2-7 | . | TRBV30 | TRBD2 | CAWSSRSGGEQYF | TGTGCCTGGAGTTCCCGCTCGGGGGGGGAGCAGTACTTC
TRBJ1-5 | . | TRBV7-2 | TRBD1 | CASSLAGTGEEPQHF | TGTGCCAGCAGCTTAGCCGGGACAGGGGAAGAGCCCCAGCATTTT
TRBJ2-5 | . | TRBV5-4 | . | CASSLAGVSQETQYF | TGTGCCAGCAGCTTGGCGGGAGTTTCTCAAGAGACCCAGTACTTC
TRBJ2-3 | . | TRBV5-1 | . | CASSGQLHTDTQYF | TGCGCCAGCAGCGGGCAGTTACACACAGATACGCAGTATTTT
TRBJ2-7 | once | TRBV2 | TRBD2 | CASTVGLGFYEQYF | TGTGCCAGCACCGTAGGACTAGGGTTCTACGAGCAGTACTTC
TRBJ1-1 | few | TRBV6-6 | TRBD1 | CASSQQGTTEAFF | TGTGCCAGCAGTCAACAGGGGACCACTGAAGCTTTCTTT
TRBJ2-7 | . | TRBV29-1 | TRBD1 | CSAETGTGEYEQYF | TGCAGCGCAGAAACCGGGACAGGGGAATACGAGCAGTACTTC
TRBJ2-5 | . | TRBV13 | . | CASSLRVQETQYF | TGTGCCAGCAGCTTGAGGGTCCAAGAGACCCAGTACTTC
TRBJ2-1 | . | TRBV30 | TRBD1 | CACDQGTGGNEQFF | TGTGCCTGCGATCAAGGGACAGGGGGCAATGAGCAGTTCTTC
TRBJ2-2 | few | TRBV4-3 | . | CASSQEGRGSGELFF | TGCGCCAGCAGCCAAGAGGGTAGGGGATCCGGGGAGCTGTTTTTT
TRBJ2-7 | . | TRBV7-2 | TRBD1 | CASSFTLSTTGPSYEQYF | TGTGCCAGCAGTTTTACCCTTTCAACGACAGGGCCCTCCTACGAGCAGTACTTC
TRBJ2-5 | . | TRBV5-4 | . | CASSLYGGIVETQYF | TGTGCCAGCAGCTTGTACGGAGGTATTGTGGAGACCCAGTACTTC
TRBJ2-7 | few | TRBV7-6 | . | CASSLRAHNAYEQYF | TGTGCCAGCAGCTTGCGGGCCCACAACGCCTACGAGCAGTACTTC
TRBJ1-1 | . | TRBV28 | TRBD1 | CASSLPGTGRRTEAFF | TGTGCCAGCAGTTTACCCGGGACAGGGCGGCGGACTGAAGCTTTCTTT
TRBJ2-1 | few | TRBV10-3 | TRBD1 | CAISRTGGDSHEQFF | TGTGCCATCAGTAGGACAGGGGGCGACAGTCATGAGCAGTTCTTC
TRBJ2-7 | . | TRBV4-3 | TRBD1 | CASSQDLGDRDYEQYF | TGCGCCAGCAGCCAAGATTTAGGGGACAGGGACTACGAGCAGTACTTC
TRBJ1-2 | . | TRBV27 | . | CASSLKGTFYGYTF | TGTGCCAGCAGTTTAAAGGGGACATTCTATGGCTACACCTTC
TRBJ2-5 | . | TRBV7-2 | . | CASSRARGTQYF | TGTGCCAGCAGCCGGGCCCGGGGGACCCAGTACTTC
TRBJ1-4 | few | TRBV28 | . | CASVYSGPANPEKLFF | TGTGCCAGCGTCTACAGCGGACCCGCCAACCCTGAAAAACTGTTTTTT
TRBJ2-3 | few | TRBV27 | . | CASSLRGLVDTQYF | TGTGCCAGCAGTCTTAGAGGCTTGGTCGATACGCAGTATTTT
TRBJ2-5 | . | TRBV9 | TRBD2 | CASSVSTSGGLETQYF | TGTGCCAGCAGCGTTTCAACTAGCGGGGGGTTGGAGACCCAGTACTTC
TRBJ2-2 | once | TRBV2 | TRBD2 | CASRTGGRTGELFF | TGTGCCAGCAGAACGGGGGGGCGGACCGGGGAGCTGTTTTTT
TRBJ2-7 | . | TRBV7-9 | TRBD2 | CSSSSPTSGRNSEQYF | TGTTCCAGCAGCTCCCCTACTAGCGGGAGGAACTCCGAGCAGTACTTC
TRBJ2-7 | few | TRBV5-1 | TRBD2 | CASSLDGASGSYEQYF | TGCGCCAGCAGCTTGGATGGGGCTAGCGGGAGTTACGAGCAGTACTTC
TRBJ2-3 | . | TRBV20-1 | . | CSAFSDTQYF | TGCAGTGCCTTCTCAGATACGCAGTATTTT
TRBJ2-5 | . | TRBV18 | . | CASSATQETQYF | TGTGCCAGCTCAGCAACCCAGGAGACCCAGTACTTC
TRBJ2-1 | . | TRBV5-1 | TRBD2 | CASTWASGQTYNEQFF | TGCGCCAGCACCTGGGCTAGCGGGCAAACGTACAATGAGCAGTTCTTC
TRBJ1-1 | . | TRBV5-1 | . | CASSGLTGNTEAFF | TGCGCCAGCAGCGGGCTGACAGGGAACACTGAAGCTTTCTTT
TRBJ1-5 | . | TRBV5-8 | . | CASSLAHFGIGQPQHF | TGTGCCAGCAGCTTGGCTCATTTCGGGATTGGGCAGCCCCAGCATTTT
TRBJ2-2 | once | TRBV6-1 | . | CASSRDTANTGELFF | TGTGCCAGCAGTAGGGACACCGCGAACACCGGGGAGCTGTTTTTT
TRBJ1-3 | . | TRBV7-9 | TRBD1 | CASSSLTGFSGNTIYF | TGTGCCAGCAGCTCCCTGACAGGGTTCTCTGGAAACACCATATATTTT
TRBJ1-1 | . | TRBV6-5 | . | CASSYSPGATEAFF | TGTGCCAGCAGTTACAGTCCTGGGGCCACTGAAGCTTTCTTT
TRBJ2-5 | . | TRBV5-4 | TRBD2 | CASSLGTSGIETQYF | TGTGCCAGCAGCTTGGGGACTAGCGGGATCGAGACCCAGTACTTC
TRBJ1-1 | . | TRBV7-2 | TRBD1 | CASSPRLGQGAFF | TGTGCCAGCAGCCCTAGATTGGGACAGGGAGCTTTCTTT
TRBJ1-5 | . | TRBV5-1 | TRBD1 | CASSRTGGDQPQHF | TGCGCCAGCAGCCGCACAGGGGGCGATCAGCCCCAGCATTTT
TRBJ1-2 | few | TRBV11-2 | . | CASSPGRTQMGYGYTF | TGTGCCAGCAGCCCGGGGAGGACCCAGATGGGGTATGGCTACACCTTC
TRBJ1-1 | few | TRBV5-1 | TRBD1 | CASSPGQGALTEAFF | TGCGCCAGCAGCCCCGGACAGGGGGCTTTAACTGAAGCTTTCTTT
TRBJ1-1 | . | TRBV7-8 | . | CASSLVAQLTEAFF | TGTGCCAGCAGCTTAGTGGCACAGTTGACTGAAGCTTTCTTT
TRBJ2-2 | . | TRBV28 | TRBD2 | CASSFPGTSNTGELFF | TGTGCCAGCAGTTTCCCCGGGACTAGCAACACCGGGGAGCTGTTTTTT
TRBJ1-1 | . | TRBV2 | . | CASNAVLNTEAFF | TGTGCCAGCAATGCAGTGCTGAACACTGAAGCTTTCTTT
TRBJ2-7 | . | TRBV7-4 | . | CASSPRGLPQYF | TGTGCCAGCAGCCCCCGCGGGCTGCCGCAGTACTTC
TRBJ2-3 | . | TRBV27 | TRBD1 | CASRPTGTGNADTQYF | TGTGCCAGCAGACCGACCGGGACAGGGAATGCAGATACGCAGTATTTT
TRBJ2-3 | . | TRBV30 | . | CAWNSYSTDTQYF | TGTGCCTGGAATTCCTATTCCACAGATACGCAGTATTTT
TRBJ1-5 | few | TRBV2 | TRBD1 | CASRADRGRGQPQHF | TGTGCCAGCAGGGCTGACAGGGGGCGAGGCCAGCCCCAGCATTTT
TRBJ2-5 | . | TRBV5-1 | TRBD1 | CASDDRGDGIAQYF | TGCGCCAGCGACGACAGGGGGGACGGCATAGCCCAGTACTTC
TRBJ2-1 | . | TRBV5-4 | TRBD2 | CASRAELAGGNEQFF | TGTGCCAGCAGGGCAGAGCTAGCGGGGGGAAATGAGCAGTTCTTC
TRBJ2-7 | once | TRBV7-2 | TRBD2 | CASSLGLAISYEQYF | TGTGCCAGCAGCCTCGGACTAGCCATCTCCTACGAGCAGTACTTC
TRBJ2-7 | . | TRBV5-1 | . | CASSFLGSLSYEQYF | TGCGCCAGCAGCTTTCTCGGTTCGCTTAGCTACGAGCAGTACTTC